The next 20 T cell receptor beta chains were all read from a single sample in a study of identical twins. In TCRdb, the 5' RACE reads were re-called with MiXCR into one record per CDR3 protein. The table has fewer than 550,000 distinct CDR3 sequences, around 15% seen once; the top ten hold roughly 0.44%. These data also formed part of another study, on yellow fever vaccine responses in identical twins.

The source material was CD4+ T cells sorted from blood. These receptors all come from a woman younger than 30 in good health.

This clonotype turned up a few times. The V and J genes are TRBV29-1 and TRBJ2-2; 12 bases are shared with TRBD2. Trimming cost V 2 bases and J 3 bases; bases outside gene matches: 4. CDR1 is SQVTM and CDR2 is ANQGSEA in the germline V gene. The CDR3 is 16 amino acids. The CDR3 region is CSVEPGLAGYTGELFF. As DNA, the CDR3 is TGCAGCGTTGAACCCGGACTAGCGGGATACACCGGGGAGCTGTTTTTT.

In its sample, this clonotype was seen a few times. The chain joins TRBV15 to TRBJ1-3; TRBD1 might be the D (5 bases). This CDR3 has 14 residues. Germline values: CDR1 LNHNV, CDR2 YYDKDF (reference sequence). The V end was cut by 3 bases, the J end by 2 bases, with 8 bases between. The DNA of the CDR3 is TGTGCCACCAGCAGCCAGGGTGCTGGAAACACCATATATTTT. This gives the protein CATSSQGAGNTIYF. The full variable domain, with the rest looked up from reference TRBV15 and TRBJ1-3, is DAMVIQNPRYQVTQFGKPVTLSCSQTLNHNVMYWYQQKSSQAPKLLFHYYDKDFNNEADTPDNFQSRRPNTSFCFLDIRSPGLGDTAMYLCATSSQGAGNTIYFGEGSWLTVV.

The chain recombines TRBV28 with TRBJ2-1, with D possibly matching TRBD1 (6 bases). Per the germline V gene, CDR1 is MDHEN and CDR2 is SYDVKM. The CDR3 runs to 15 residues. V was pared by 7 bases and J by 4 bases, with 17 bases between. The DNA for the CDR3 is TGTGCCAGCATTCGACAGGCCTCTTTATACAATGAGCAGTTCTTC. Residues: CASIRQASLYNEQFF.

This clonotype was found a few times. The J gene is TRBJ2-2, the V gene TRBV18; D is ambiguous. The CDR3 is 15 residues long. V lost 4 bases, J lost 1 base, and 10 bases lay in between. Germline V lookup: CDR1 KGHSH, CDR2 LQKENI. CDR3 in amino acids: CASSLSGMNTGELFF. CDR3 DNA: TGTGCCAGCTCACTATCCGGAATGAACACCGGGGAGCTGTTTTTT.

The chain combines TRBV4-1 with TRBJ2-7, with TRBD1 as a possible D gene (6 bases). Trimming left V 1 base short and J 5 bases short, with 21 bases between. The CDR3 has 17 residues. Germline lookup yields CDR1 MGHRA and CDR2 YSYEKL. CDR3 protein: CASSQVLDSARSHEQYF. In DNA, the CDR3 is TGCGCCAGCAGCCAAGTATTGGACAGCGCTAGAAGCCACGAGCAGTACTTC.

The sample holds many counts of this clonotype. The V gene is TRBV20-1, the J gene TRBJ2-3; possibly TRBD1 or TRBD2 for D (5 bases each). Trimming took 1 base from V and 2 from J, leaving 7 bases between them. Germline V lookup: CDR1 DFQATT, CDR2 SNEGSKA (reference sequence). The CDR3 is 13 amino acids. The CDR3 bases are TGCAGTGCTAGAGTGGGGACCACAGATACGCAGTATTTT. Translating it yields CSARVGTTDTQYF.

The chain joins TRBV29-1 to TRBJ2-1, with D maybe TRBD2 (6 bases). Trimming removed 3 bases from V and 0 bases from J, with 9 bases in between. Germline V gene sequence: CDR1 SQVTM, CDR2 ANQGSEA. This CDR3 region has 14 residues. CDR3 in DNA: TGCAGCGTTGATCTAGCGAGCTCCTACAATGAGCAGTTCTTC. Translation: CSVDLASSYNEQFF.

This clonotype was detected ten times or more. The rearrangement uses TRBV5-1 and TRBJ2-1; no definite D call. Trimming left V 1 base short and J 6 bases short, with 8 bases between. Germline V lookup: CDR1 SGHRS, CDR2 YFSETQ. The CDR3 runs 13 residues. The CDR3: CASSLPVFNEQFF. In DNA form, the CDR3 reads TGCGCCAGCAGCTTGCCGGTTTTCAATGAGCAGTTCTTC.

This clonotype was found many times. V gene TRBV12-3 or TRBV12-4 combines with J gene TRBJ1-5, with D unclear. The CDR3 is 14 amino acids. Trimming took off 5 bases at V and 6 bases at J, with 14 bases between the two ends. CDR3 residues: CASSPDLPGQPQHF. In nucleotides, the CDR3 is TGTGCCAGCAGTCCGGACCTACCGGGTCAGCCCCAGCATTTT.

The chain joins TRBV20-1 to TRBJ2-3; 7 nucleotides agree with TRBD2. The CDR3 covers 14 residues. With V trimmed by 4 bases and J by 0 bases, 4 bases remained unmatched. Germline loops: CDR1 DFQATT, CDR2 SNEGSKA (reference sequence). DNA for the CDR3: TGCAGTGCTAACAGACTAGCAAGCACAGATACGCAGTATTTT. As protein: CSANRLASTDTQYF.

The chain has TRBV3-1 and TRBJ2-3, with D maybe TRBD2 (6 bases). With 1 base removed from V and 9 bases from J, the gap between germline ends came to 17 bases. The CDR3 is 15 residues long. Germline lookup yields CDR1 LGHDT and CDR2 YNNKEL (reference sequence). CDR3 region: CASSQGETLGGTQYF. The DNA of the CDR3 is TGTGCCAGCAGCCAAGGGGAGACCCTCGGGGGAACGCAGTATTTT.

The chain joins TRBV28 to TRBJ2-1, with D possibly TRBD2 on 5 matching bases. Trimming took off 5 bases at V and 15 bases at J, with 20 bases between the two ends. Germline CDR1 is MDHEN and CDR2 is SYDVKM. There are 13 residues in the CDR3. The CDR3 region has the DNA TGTGCCAGCAGTATGGACTCAGGCAATTCTCTGTTCTTC. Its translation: CASSMDSGNSLFF.

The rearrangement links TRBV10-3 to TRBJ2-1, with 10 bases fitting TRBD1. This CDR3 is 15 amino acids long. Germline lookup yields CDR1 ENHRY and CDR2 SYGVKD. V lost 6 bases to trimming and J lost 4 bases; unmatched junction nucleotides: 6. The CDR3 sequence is CAIRRDRGSYNEQFF. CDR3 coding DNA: TGTGCCATCAGGCGGGACAGGGGTTCGTACAATGAGCAGTTCTTC.

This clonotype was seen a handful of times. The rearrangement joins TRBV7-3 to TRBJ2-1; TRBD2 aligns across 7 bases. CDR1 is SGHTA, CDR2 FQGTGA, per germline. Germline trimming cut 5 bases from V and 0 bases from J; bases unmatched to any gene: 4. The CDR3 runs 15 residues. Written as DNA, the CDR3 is TGTGCCAGCAGCCACAGCGGGATCTCCTACAATGAGCAGTTCTTC. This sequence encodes CASSHSGISYNEQFF.

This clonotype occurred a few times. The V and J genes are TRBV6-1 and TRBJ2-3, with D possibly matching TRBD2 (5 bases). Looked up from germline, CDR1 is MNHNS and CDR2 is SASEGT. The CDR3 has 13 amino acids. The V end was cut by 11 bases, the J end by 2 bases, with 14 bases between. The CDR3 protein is CAVRDSNTDTQYF. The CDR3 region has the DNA TGTGCCGTCCGGGATTCGAACACAGATACGCAGTATTTT.

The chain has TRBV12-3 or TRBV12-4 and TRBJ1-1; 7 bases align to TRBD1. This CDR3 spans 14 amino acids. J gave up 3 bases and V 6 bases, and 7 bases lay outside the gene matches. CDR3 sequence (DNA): TGTGCCAGCAGACACCGCAGGGGGGACACTGAAGCTTTCTTT. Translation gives CASRHRRGDTEAFF.

CDR3 protein: CASIFFGTGYNEQFF. The CDR3 DNA is TGTGCCAGCATTTTCTTTGGGACAGGGTACAATGAGCAGTTCTTC. The chain couples TRBV6-4 to TRBJ2-1; 9 nucleotides agree with TRBD1. The CDR3 is 15 amino acids. V was pared by 7 bases and J by 4 bases, with 8 bases of the junction left unmatched. Per the germline V gene, CDR1 is MRHNA and CDR2 is SNTAGT.

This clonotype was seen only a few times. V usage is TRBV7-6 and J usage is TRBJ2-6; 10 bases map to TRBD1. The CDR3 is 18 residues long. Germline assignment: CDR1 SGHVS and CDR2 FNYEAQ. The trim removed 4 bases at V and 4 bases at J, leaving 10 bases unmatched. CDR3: CASSYDRGRTRGANVLTF. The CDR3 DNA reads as TGTGCCAGCAGCTACGACAGGGGGCGAACAAGAGGGGCCAACGTCCTGACTTTC.

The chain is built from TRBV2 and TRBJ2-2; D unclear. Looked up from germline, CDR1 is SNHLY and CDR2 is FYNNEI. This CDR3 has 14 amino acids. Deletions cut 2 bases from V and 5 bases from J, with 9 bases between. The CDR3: CASSEQRPTGELFF. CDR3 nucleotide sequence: TGTGCCAGCAGTGAACAGCGACCAACCGGGGAGCTGTTTTTT.

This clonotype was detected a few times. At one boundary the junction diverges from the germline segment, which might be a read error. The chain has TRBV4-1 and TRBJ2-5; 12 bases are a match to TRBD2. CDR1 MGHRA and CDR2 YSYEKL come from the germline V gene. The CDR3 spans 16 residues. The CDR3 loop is CASSQEGLAGTRPQHF. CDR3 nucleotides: TGCGCCAGCAGCCAAGAAGGACTAGCGGGGACTAGACCCCAGCACTTC.